The clone carrying this TCR beta chain was observed a handful of times. Original processing notes: How many nucleated cells were present was estimated from reference gene primer amplification. Data came from immunoSEQ multiplex PCR; TCRdb stores just in-frame clones and leaves some out. V and J calls and clone size are as listed in that table; D and trimming were resolved from the DNA. The sample records 200,000 to 300,000 clones, 83% being singletons. This sample is part of a study of blood T cell repertoires in COVID-19. Across the study: Acute and convalescent COVID-19 samples came from the United States, Italy and Spain. PBMCs, B-cell-depleted T cells, or T cells were the source of the cDNA or gDNA that made up the material.

Germline V gene sequence: CDR1 SGHTS, CDR2 YDEGEE. The V gene end was trimmed by 5 bases and the J gene end by 7 bases; junction bases not matched to a gene: 7. This CDR3 has 15 residues. This clonotype originated in a human donor in a cohort sampled during active COVID-19. The chain recombines TRBV5-8 with TRBJ1-5; 12 bases fit TRBD1. The sequenced material came from peripheral blood. CDR3 in amino acids: CASSRGTGGLQPQHF. The CDR3 DNA reads as TGTGCCAGCAGTCGAGGGACAGGGGGCCTGCAGCCCCAGCATTTT. Together with reference TRBV5-8 and TRBJ1-5, the CDR3 gives the full variable domain: EAGVTQSPTHLIKTRGQQATLRCSPISGHTSVYWYQQALGLGLQFLLWYDEGEERNRGNFPPRFSGRQFPNYSSELNVNALELEDSALYLCASSRGTGGLQPQHFGDGTRLSIL.